Below, 25 T cell receptor beta chains from the same sample are listed, as sequenced in a study of T cells after yellow fever vaccination. MiXCR was run by TCRdb on the 5' RACE reads, yielding one entry per CDR3 protein. The table lists around 120,000 distinct CDR3 sequences, roughly 15% of them singletons. The specimen comprised CD8+ T cells sorted from PBMCs, sampled 5 days after the yellow fever booster vaccination. The receptors originated from a young man who received the YFV17D yellow fever vaccine.

In this sample, this clonotype turned up a few times. The V and J genes are TRBV7-9 and TRBJ2-7; the match to TRBD1 covers 10 bases. The germline V gene encodes CDR1 SEHNR and CDR2 FQNEAQ (reference sequence). V lost 0 bases and J lost 1; bases outside the gene matches: 6. The CDR3 is made up of 17 amino acids. The chain's CDR3 is CASSLALGQGTSYEQYF. CDR3 in DNA: TGTGCCAGCAGCTTAGCACTGGGACAGGGGACTTCCTACGAGCAGTACTTC.

The chain uses TRBV21-1 and TRBJ1-1; the table assigns TRBD1, which was not confirmed against the DNA. TRBV21-1 is given as a pseudogene. The CDR3 loop spans 16 amino acids. The CDR3 loop is CASSEDREKGSTEAFF. The CDR3 bases are TGTGCCAGCAGCGAGGACAGGGAGAAGGGCAGCACTGAAGCTTTCTTT.

This clonotype was seen more than once but under ten times. The chain combines TRBV5-1 with TRBJ2-1; D uncertain. Germline loops: CDR1 SGHRS, CDR2 YFSETQ. The germline V and J ends were trimmed by 5 bases and 4 bases, with 10 bases remaining between them. This CDR3 has 13 amino acids. Here the CDR3 DNA reads TGCGCCAGCAGTTTCCCACGGTACAATGAGCAGTTCTTC. It codes for CASSFPRYNEQFF.

This clonotype was observed a handful of times. The chain links TRBV29-1 to TRBJ2-3, with 8 bases matching TRBD1. Germline values: CDR1 SQVTM, CDR2 ANQGSEA. Trimming took 4 bases from V and 1 from J; bases not matched to a gene: 4. The CDR3 covers 14 residues. The CDR3: CSVGQGWGTDTQYF. The CDR3 DNA follows: TGCAGCGTTGGACAGGGGTGGGGCACAGATACGCAGTATTTT.

This chain joins TRBV21-1 and TRBJ1-3. TRBV21-1 is designated a pseudogene. The CDR3 contains 16 residues. This chain's CDR3 is CASSPQKILLGNTIYF. The CDR3 region has the DNA TGTGCCAGCAGCCCCCAAAAGATACTGCTTGGAAACACCATATATTTT.

This clonotype showed up just a few times. The chain is built from TRBV20-1 and TRBJ2-5; D not resolved. The CDR3 length is 20 residues. V was shortened by 0 bases and J by 2 bases, with 28 bases between the two germline ends. Per germline, CDR1 DFQATT and CDR2 SNEGSKA (reference sequence). CDR3 region: CSARDGNLGTSLHIQETQYF. The CDR3 coding sequence is TGCAGTGCTAGAGATGGGAACCTCGGAACCTCCCTTCACATTCAAGAGACCCAGTACTTC.

This chain joins TRBV4-3 and TRBJ2-7, with D perhaps matching TRBD1 (6 bases). This CDR3 comprises 16 residues. Germline V gene sequence: CDR1 LGHNA, CDR2 YSLEER. Trimming left V 0 bases short and J 3 bases short, with 15 bases between. CDR3 in amino acids: CASSQEYYRVGYEQYF. As DNA, the CDR3 is TGCGCCAGCAGCCAAGAATATTACAGGGTGGGCTACGAGCAGTACTTC.

A few counts support this clonotype. The gene calls are TRBV5-1 and TRBJ1-4; no clear D. CDR1 SGHRS and CDR2 YFSETQ come from the germline V gene. The V gene lost 0 bases and the J gene lost 4 bases, with 7 bases spanning the gap. This CDR3 comprises 14 residues. The CDR3 spells CASSLGLFNEKLFF. The CDR3 DNA sequence: TGCGCCAGCAGCTTGGGCCTATTTAATGAAAAACTGTTTTTT.

This sequence joins TRBV3-1 and TRBJ2-4; TRBD1 might be the D (6 bases). Germline V gene data show CDR1 as LGHDT and CDR2 as YNNKEL (reference sequence). Trimming shortened V by 4 bases and J by 0 bases, and 22 bases separated the two germline ends. CDR3 length: 19 residues. As DNA, the CDR3 is TGTGCCAGCAGCCCAGGGGCACAGTCTGAAAACTTAGCCAAAAACATTCAGTACTTC. It encodes CASSPGAQSENLAKNIQYF.

This clonotype came up a few times. The rearrangement links TRBV14 to TRBJ2-1; a possible D gene is TRBD2 (6 bases). V was pared by 0 bases and J by 10 bases, with 22 bases between. In germline, CDR1 is SGHDN, CDR2 FVKESK. This CDR3 spans 17 amino acids. CDR3 coding DNA: TGTGCCAGCAGCCAAGAGCGGCGCGGGGCAGCAGAGAGAGAGCAGTTCTTC. Translating gives CASSQERRGAAEREQFF.

This clonotype was seen only a few times. The rearrangement links TRBV5-5 to TRBJ2-7, with 9 bases lining up with TRBD1. This CDR3 has 14 amino acids. Germline V gene lookup returns CDR1 SGHKS and CDR2 YYEKEE (reference sequence). The DNA of the CDR3 is TGTGCCAGCAGCTCCGGGACAGGGTCCTCCGAGCAGTACGTC. Its protein product is CASSSGTGSSEQYV.

This clonotype has just a few counts. The J gene is TRBJ1-1, the V gene TRBV6-2 or TRBV6-3; 8 bases line up with TRBD1. Looked up from germline, CDR1 is MNHEY and CDR2 is SVGEGT. Germline trimming cut 5 bases from V and 9 bases from J; bases unmatched to any gene: 11. CDR3 size: 14 residues. This chain's CDR3 is CASSLLGTGGKAFF. In DNA form, the CDR3 reads TGTGCCAGCAGTCTCCTCGGGACAGGCGGAAAAGCTTTCTTT.

Only a few counts were recorded for this clonotype. The chain uses TRBV6-2 or TRBV6-3 and TRBJ1-1; 7 nucleotides align to TRBD1. The length of the CDR3 is 17 residues. J gave up 4 bases and V 0 bases, and 11 bases lay outside the gene matches. Per germline, CDR1 MNHEY and CDR2 SVGEGT. CDR3 sequence reads: CASSYSTGTGGSTEAFF. The CDR3 DNA follows: TGTGCCAGCAGTTACTCGACAGGGACGGGGGGGAGCACTGAAGCTTTCTTT.

This clonotype was found many times. The chain employs TRBV14 and TRBJ2-7; D is undetermined. The CDR3 spans 15 residues. The V gene lost 0 bases and the J gene lost 3 bases, with 12 bases spanning the gap. Germline lookup yields CDR1 SGHDN and CDR2 FVKESK. The CDR3 spells CASSQDGVPDYEQYF. CDR3 in DNA: TGTGCCAGCAGCCAAGACGGAGTACCCGACTACGAGCAGTACTTC. Full variable domain (missing parts from reference TRBV14 and TRBJ2-7): EAGVTQFPSHSVIEKGQTVTLRCDPISGHDNLYWYRRVMGKEIKFLLHFVKESKQDESGMPNNRFLAERTGGTYSTLKVQPAELEDSGVYFCASSQDGVPDYEQYFGPGTRLTVT.

V usage is TRBV4-3 and J usage is TRBJ1-5; no firm D call. The V end was cut by 0 bases, the J end by 2 bases, with 5 bases between. Per the germline V gene, CDR1 is LGHNA and CDR2 is YSLEER. This CDR3 spans 14 amino acids. CDR3 DNA sequence: TGCGCCAGCAGCCAAGATGTGGGCAATCAGCCCCAGCATTTT. Encoded protein: CASSQDVGNQPQHF.

This clonotype showed up just a few times. This chain links TRBV27 with TRBJ1-2; D is unclear. CDR1 and CDR2 (germline): MNHEY, SMNVEV (reference sequence). Trimming left V 0 bases short and J 4 bases short, with 9 bases between. The CDR3 consists of 14 residues. The CDR3 nucleotides read TGTGCCAGCAGTTTATCGGAGGAATCCTATGGCTACACCTTC. Residues: CASSLSEESYGYTF.

The DNA for the CDR3 is TGTGCCAGCAGCTCCGGGACAGGGCGAGGCGAGACCCAGTACTTC. Its protein product is CASSSGTGRGETQYF. The rearrangement links TRBV7-9 to TRBJ2-5; TRBD1 agrees at 9 bases. This CDR3 is built from 15 residues. Looked up from germline, CDR1 is SEHNR and CDR2 is FQNEAQ (reference sequence). J lost 5 bases, V lost 4 bases, and 8 bases had no gene match.

The chain has TRBV5-4 and TRBJ2-1; D unclear. V was clipped by 0 bases and J by 7 bases, with 2 bases between them. The CDR3 loop spans 11 amino acids. Germline V gives CDR1 SGHNT, CDR2 YYREEE (reference sequence). The DNA for the CDR3 is TGTGCCAGCAGCTTGGAGAATGAGCAGTTCTTC. Residues: CASSLENEQFF. Filled out from reference TRBV5-4 and TRBJ2-1, the complete variable domain reads ETGVTQSPTHLIKTRGQQVTLRCSSQSGHNTVSWYQQALGQGPQFIFQYYREEENGRGNFPPRFSGLQFPNYSSELNVNALELDDSALYLCASSLENEQFFGPGTRLTVL.

This clonotype was counted between two and nine times. V and J are TRBV28 and TRBJ2-7, with no clear D. The CDR3 is 13 amino acids. The ends were cut back, 8 bases at V and 0 bases at J, with 11 bases in the middle. Germline CDR1 MDHEN, CDR2 SYDVKM. The DNA of the CDR3 is TGTGCCAGCGGTTGGAGAAGCTCCTACGAGCAGTACGTC. Its protein is CASGWRSSYEQYV.

This clonotype was detected ten times or more. The CDR3 nucleotides are TGTGCCAGCAGCCATCAGCGGGGGGGGAGGGAGACGCAGTATTTT. It translates to CASSHQRGGRETQYF. The chain has TRBV7-8 and TRBJ2-3; TRBD2 aligns across 10 bases. The V segment lost 5 bases and the J segment 9 bases; nucleotides outside the gene matches: 11. Germline assignment: CDR1 SGHVS and CDR2 FQNEAQ. The CDR3 loop spans 15 amino acids.

This clonotype occurred a few times. The genes are TRBV3-1 and TRBJ1-2, with TRBD1 identical over 8 bases. The CDR3 sequence is 19 residues long. V lost 4 bases, J lost 0 bases, and 16 bases stayed unmatched. In germline, CDR1 is LGHDT, CDR2 YNNKEL (reference sequence). CDR3 residues: CASSPKIRGQDRANYGYTF. The CDR3 DNA reads as TGTGCCAGCAGCCCCAAGATAAGGGGACAGGATCGAGCTAACTATGGCTACACCTTC.

The V gene is TRBV7-9, the J gene TRBJ1-2, with D hard to call. Germline V gene data show CDR1 as SEHNR and CDR2 as FQNEAQ (reference sequence). The CDR3 is 13 amino acids. Trimming removed 7 bases from V and 5 bases from J, with 14 bases in between. CDR3: CASMANFLYGYTF. Written as DNA, the CDR3 is TGTGCCAGCATGGCTAATTTCCTTTATGGCTACACCTTC. Full variable domain (outside the CDR3, taken from reference TRBV7-9 and TRBJ1-2): DTGVSQNPRHKITKRGQNVTFRCDPISEHNRLYWYRQTLGQGPEFLTYFQNEAQLEKSRLLSDRFSAERPKGSFSTLEIQRTEQGDSAMYLCASMANFLYGYTFGSGTRLTVV.

This clonotype showed up just a few times. The rearrangement uses TRBV28 and TRBJ2-7, with 9 bases that match TRBD1. Germline V lookup: CDR1 MDHEN, CDR2 SYDVKM. This CDR3 has 14 residues. The J segment lost 8 bases and the V segment lost 4 bases, leaving 9 bases of the junction unmatched. The chain's CDR3 is CASSYRDRVLQQYF. The CDR3 DNA reads TGTGCCAGCAGTTACCGGGACAGGGTACTTCAGCAGTACTTC.

The rearrangement uses TRBV10-3 and TRBJ2-1, with 9 bases that match TRBD2. The CDR3 is 16 amino acids. The V gene end was trimmed by 0 bases and the J gene end by 3 bases; junction bases not matched to a gene: 3. The germline V gene encodes CDR1 ENHRY and CDR2 SYGVKD. CDR3 amino acids: CAISESPSGNYNEQFF. CDR3 in DNA: TGTGCCATCAGTGAGTCGCCTAGCGGGAACTACAATGAGCAGTTCTTC.

V and J are TRBV3-1 and TRBJ1-6; D perhaps matches TRBD1 (5 bases). Germline CDR1 reads LGHDT; CDR2 reads YNNKEL (reference sequence). This CDR3 comprises 14 residues. With 1 base removed from V and 10 bases from J, the gap between germline ends came to 11 bases. The CDR3 DNA follows: TGTGCCAGCAGCCAAGTCACGGGGGACTCACCCCTCCACTTT. Amino acids: CASSQVTGDSPLHF. Drawing the rest from reference TRBV3-1 and TRBJ1-6, the complete variable domain is DTAVSQTPKYLVTQMGNDKSIKCEQNLGHDTMYWYKQDSKKFLKIMFSYNNKELIINETVPNRFSPKSPDKAHLNLHINSLELGDSAVYFCASSQVTGDSPLHFGNGTRLTVT.